Shown below are 28 T cell receptor beta chains from a single sample sequenced in a study of shared clonotypes between healthy human individuals. Assay: immunoSEQ multiplex PCR; the TCRdb copy retains only in-frame clones and omits some. Altogether about 490,000 clones are present, roughly 85% being singletons, with the ten largest covering less than 15%. Sequenced input: PBMCs. The receptors here all came from a woman aged 40 to 50 in good health. Some clones in this sample may be carry-over from other donors' samples.

This clone was picked up a small number of times. The chain is built from TRBV2 and TRBJ2-2; D possibly uses TRBD1 or TRBD2 (5 bases each). The CDR3 covers 11 residues. V was cut by 7 bases and J by 11 bases, with 11 bases left in between. In germline, CDR1 is SNHLY, CDR2 FYNNEI. The CDR3 region is CASIEGKELFF. CDR3 bases: TGTGCCAGCATCGAGGGGAAAGAGCTGTTTTTT.

In its sample, this clone was seen a few times. CDR3 DNA: TGTGCCAGCAGTTCGAGGACTAGCGGGAGGATAAGCTACGAGCAGTACTTC. Residues: CASSSRTSGRISYEQYF. This sequence joins TRBV28 and TRBJ2-7, with 14 nucleotides matching TRBD2. The V gene's germline CDR1 is MDHEN and CDR2 SYDVKM. Germline trimming cut 4 bases from V and 3 bases from J; bases unmatched to any gene: 8. The CDR3 has 17 residues.

V usage is TRBV28 and J usage is TRBJ1-1; no reliable D call. CDR1 MDHEN and CDR2 SYDVKM come from the germline V gene. The CDR3 length is 12 residues. Trimming shortened V by 6 bases and J by 5 bases, and 10 bases separated the two germline ends. CDR3 in amino acids: CASRSRWTEAFF. DNA for the CDR3: TGTGCCAGCAGATCAAGGTGGACTGAAGCTTTCTTT.

The chain has TRBV4-1 and TRBJ2-5; TRBD2 aligns across 7 bases. The trim removed 1 base at V and 2 bases at J, leaving 4 bases unmatched. The CDR3 length is 15 residues. Germline V gene lookup returns CDR1 MGHRA and CDR2 YSYEKL. The CDR3 DNA is TGCGCCAGCAGCCAAGTATCGGGAGGTCAAGAGACCCAGTACTTC. As protein: CASSQVSGGQETQYF.

The V gene is TRBV6-1, the J gene TRBJ1-5, with D perhaps TRBD1 (6 bases). The length of the CDR3 is 14 residues. Germline V lookup: CDR1 MNHNS, CDR2 SASEGT. The V end lost 2 bases, the J end lost 4 bases, and 9 bases lay between the germline ends. The CDR3 region is CASSEYRANQPQHF. CDR3 nucleotides: TGTGCCAGCAGTGAATACAGGGCTAATCAGCCCCAGCATTTT.

This clone was detected once. The chain is built from TRBV18 and TRBJ1-1; TRBD1 matches 7 bases. Trimming cost V 6 bases and J 1 base; bases outside gene matches: 8. The germline CDR1 and CDR2 sequences are KGHSH and LQKENI. This CDR3 spans 15 amino acids. The CDR3 protein is CASSRRQGANTEAFF. CDR3 nucleotides: TGTGCCAGCTCTCGAAGACAGGGTGCGAACACTGAAGCTTTCTTT.

The rearrangement uses TRBV4-1 and TRBJ2-1; 7 bases match TRBD2. From germline, CDR1 is MGHRA and CDR2 YSYEKL. V lost 4 bases, J lost 4 bases, and 10 bases stayed unmatched. This CDR3 has 16 amino acids. This chain's CDR3 is CASSPRAGSTYNEQFF. The CDR3 DNA is TGCGCCAGCAGCCCGCGAGCGGGATCTACGTACAATGAGCAGTTCTTC.

This clone came up many times. Other DNA sequences from this sample encode an identical CDR3 as well. V is TRBV9 and J is TRBJ1-1; D is ambiguous. V was pared by 0 bases and J by 0 bases, with 6 bases between. The CDR3 runs to 14 residues. The germline gives CDR1 SGDLS, CDR2 YYNGEE. This CDR3 reads CASSVGGMNTEAFF. As DNA, the CDR3 is TGTGCCAGCAGCGTAGGTGGGATGAACACTGAAGCTTTCTTT.

The J gene is TRBJ2-1, the V gene TRBV27; TRBD2 aligns across 7 bases. V lost 4 bases to trimming and J lost 3 bases; unmatched junction nucleotides: 12. This CDR3 spans 17 amino acids. Germline CDR1 MNHEY, CDR2 SMNVEV (reference sequence). The CDR3, as DNA: TGTGCCAGCAGTTCCCCCTCCCGTGGGAGGGACTACAATGAGCAGTTCTTC. It codes for CASSSPSRGRDYNEQFF.

This chain connects TRBV6-5 to TRBJ2-1, with no clear D. Germline V gene sequence: CDR1 MNHEY, CDR2 SVGAGI. Trimming took 6 bases from V and 1 from J, leaving 13 bases between them. The CDR3 is 15 residues long. DNA of the CDR3: TGTGCCAGCAGAAACGACTTTGGGTCCTACAATGAGCAGTTCTTC. It is translated as CASRNDFGSYNEQFF.

The chain couples TRBV4-2 to TRBJ2-7; D call uncertain. Germline lookup yields CDR1 LGHNA and CDR2 YNFKEQ. CDR3 length equals 12 residues. V lost 3 bases and J 6 bases, leaving 9 bases between the germline ends. The chain's CDR3 is CASSQSPREQYF. DNA for the CDR3: TGTGCCAGCAGCCAGAGCCCCCGCGAGCAGTACTTC.

The gene calls are TRBV5-1 and TRBJ2-3; D tentatively reads TRBD1 or TRBD2 (5 bases each). Trimming cost V 3 bases and J 0 bases, with 14 bases left between them. The CDR3 covers 16 residues. The germline gives CDR1 SGHRS, CDR2 YFSETQ. Written as DNA, the CDR3 is TGCGCCAGCAGCTGGGGACCCATTGCCAGCACAGATACGCAGTATTTT. This translates into CASSWGPIASTDTQYF.

This chain links TRBV28 with TRBJ2-2; possible D gene TRBD1, 5 bases. Germline V lookup: CDR1 MDHEN, CDR2 SYDVKM. V was pared by 8 bases and J by 7 bases, with 14 bases between. The CDR3 consists of 13 residues. The CDR3 DNA follows: TGTGCCAGCGGGGTCAGGGCCCGCGGGGAGCTGTTTTTT. Translated: CASGVRARGELFF.

This chain links TRBV28 with TRBJ2-1; 7 bases match TRBD1. After removal of 11 bases from V and 9 bases from J, the junction contained 13 bases not matched to a gene. CDR3 length equals 13 residues. Germline CDR1 and CDR2: MDHEN and SYDVKM. The CDR3 protein is CAGKGADIGEQFF. The CDR3 DNA reads as TGTGCCGGAAAGGGGGCGGATATCGGTGAGCAGTTCTTC.

The V gene is TRBV4-1, the J gene TRBJ2-1; the D call may be TRBD1 or TRBD2 (5 bases each). V was cut by 0 bases and J by 5 bases, with 11 bases left in between. The CDR3 sequence is 15 residues long. Germline CDR1 is MGHRA and CDR2 is YSYEKL. CDR3 in amino acids: CASSQEGTRDNEQFF. The DNA of the CDR3 is TGCGCCAGCAGCCAAGAGGGGACCCGGGACAATGAGCAGTTCTTC.

To note about this clone: A much larger clone lies a single base off, so this may be a read error. The V and J genes are TRBV11-2 and TRBJ1-4; no clear D gene. CDR1 and CDR2 (germline): SGHAT, FQNNGV. The V gene lost 5 bases and the J gene lost 8 bases, with 15 bases spanning the gap. CDR3 length: 14 residues. The CDR3 DNA reads as TGTGCCAGCAGCCCCCAACCGGCGCGGGAAAAACTGTTTTTT. This encodes CASSPQPAREKLFF. Full variable domain (outside the CDR3, taken from reference TRBV11-2 and TRBJ1-4): EAGVAQSPRYKIIEKRQSVAFWCNPISGHATLYWYQQILGQGPKLLIQFQNNGVVDDSQLPKDRFSAERLKGVDSTLKIQPAKLEDSAVYLCASSPQPAREKLFFGSGTQLSVL.

This clone showed up just once. This rearrangement joins TRBV10-3 to TRBJ1-3; D unresolved. V shed 0 bases and J shed 0 bases, with 12 bases lying between them. This CDR3 is built from 17 residues. CDR1 is ENHRY, CDR2 SYGVKD, per germline. DNA of the CDR3: TGTGCCATCAGTGAGTCTGTAGGGCGAAGCTCTGGAAACACCATATATTTT. Its protein product is CAISESVGRSSGNTIYF.

The table lists this clone with many counts. The chain carries TRBV9 and TRBJ2-3; the match to TRBD2 covers 9 bases. CDR1 and CDR2 from the germline V gene are SGDLS and YYNGEE. This CDR3 spans 18 amino acids. Trimming at V came to 0 bases and at J to 0 bases, leaving 8 bases not matched to a gene. In DNA, the CDR3 is TGTGCCAGCAGCGTAGACCCGTATCTAGCGGGAAGCACAGATACGCAGTATTTT. Translating it yields CASSVDPYLAGSTDTQYF. The full variable domain, its missing parts supplied by reference TRBV9 and TRBJ2-3, is DSGVTQTPKHLITATGQRVTLRCSPRSGDLSVYWYQQSLDQGLQFLIQYYNGEERAKGNILERFSAQQFPDLHSELNLSSLELGDSALYFCASSVDPYLAGSTDTQYFGPGTRLTVL.

Notes on this clone: The junction and the germline gene differ at one end; a read error may be behind it. The chain recombines TRBV11-2 with TRBJ1-4; D may be TRBD1 (5 bases). This CDR3 is built from 15 residues. Germline V lookup: CDR1 SGHAT, CDR2 FQNNGV. In nucleotides, the CDR3 is TGCGCCAGCAGCCAAGATACGGGACCTAATGAAAAACTGTTTTTT. It is translated as CASSQDTGPNEKLFF.

V and J are TRBV20-1 and TRBJ2-1; no clear D gene. From germline, CDR1 is DFQATT and CDR2 SNEGSKA (reference sequence). The CDR3 spans 11 residues. The V end lost 6 bases, the J end lost 6 bases, and 9 bases lay between the germline ends. The CDR3 bases are TGCAGTGCCCAAGACTTCAATGAGCAGTTCTTC. Translation: CSAQDFNEQFF.

The CDR3 DNA follows: TGTGCCAGCAGTGAACGGGAATCGTTGGGGGAGCAGTTCTTC. It encodes CASSERESLGEQFF. The J gene is TRBJ2-1, the V gene TRBV2; D is perhaps TRBD2 (5 bases). The germline gives CDR1 SNHLY, CDR2 FYNNEI. Trimming pared 2 bases from V and 10 bases from J, leaving 15 bases between. This CDR3 has 14 residues.

V is TRBV7-6 and J is TRBJ2-1; 11 positions agree with TRBD2. Germline V gene lookup returns CDR1 SGHVS and CDR2 FNYEAQ. Trimming cost V 0 bases and J 8 bases; bases outside gene matches: 6. CDR3 length: 16 amino acids. As DNA, the CDR3 is TGTGCCAGCAGCTTAGCGGTGACTAGCGGGAAGCATGAGCAGTTCTTC. As protein: CASSLAVTSGKHEQFF.

This chain joins TRBV2 and TRBJ2-5, with 13 bases that match TRBD2. The V gene's germline CDR1 is SNHLY and CDR2 FYNNEI. The CDR3 spans 14 residues. V lost 3 bases and J lost 6; bases outside the gene matches: 1. The CDR3 region has the DNA TGTGCCAGCAGTGAGACTAGCGGGAGGCAGACCCAGTACTTC. Protein: CASSETSGRQTQYF.

V is TRBV19 and J is TRBJ2-7; D is ambiguous. CDR1 and CDR2 from the germline V gene are LNHDA and SQIVND (reference sequence). V was cut by 3 bases and J by 3 bases, with 9 bases left in between. The CDR3 has 13 residues. The CDR3: CASSIQERYEQYF. In DNA form, the CDR3 reads TGTGCCAGTAGTATTCAAGAGCGCTACGAGCAGTACTTC.

The chain employs TRBV9 and TRBJ2-1, with a weak D call TRBD2 (6 bases). CDR1 is SGDLS, CDR2 YYNGEE, per germline. Trimming cost V 6 bases and J 8 bases, with 18 bases left between them. This CDR3 has 14 residues. As DNA, the CDR3 is TGTGCCAGCAATCTGGAGGGAGGAAAAGATGAGCAGTTCTTC. Its translation: CASNLEGGKDEQFF.

Notes on this clone: One end of the junction does not line up with germline, which may come from a read error. This sequence joins TRBV7-7 and TRBJ2-5; the D gene is possibly TRBD2 (6 bases). This CDR3 has 16 residues. Germline CDR1 and CDR2: SSHAT and FNYEAQ (reference sequence). CDR3 loop: CASSLVRIGGQETQYF. CDR3 sequence (DNA): TGTGCTAGCAGCTTAGTCAGAATCGGGGGCCAAGAGACCCAGTACTTC.

The rearrangement uses TRBV30 and TRBJ2-5, with D possibly being TRBD1 (6 bases). Between the trimmed V and J ends, which lost 1 base and 11 bases, there was a span of 17 bases. CDR3 length equals 13 residues. Per the germline V gene, CDR1 is GTSNPN and CDR2 is SVGIG (reference sequence). This CDR3 is CAWSGTAFGEQYF. In nucleotides, the CDR3 is TGTGCCTGGAGTGGGACAGCCTTTGGGGAGCAGTACTTC.

The gene calls are TRBV6-1 and TRBJ2-2; perhaps TRBD1 as D (5 bases). Trimming stripped 0 bases from V and 3 bases from J, with 11 bases between. Per the germline V gene, CDR1 is MNHNS and CDR2 is SASEGT. This CDR3 spans 16 amino acids. In nucleotides, the CDR3 is TGTGCCAGCAGTGAAGCCGACAAGGGGTACACCGGGGAGCTGTTTTTT. Translation gives CASSEADKGYTGELFF.